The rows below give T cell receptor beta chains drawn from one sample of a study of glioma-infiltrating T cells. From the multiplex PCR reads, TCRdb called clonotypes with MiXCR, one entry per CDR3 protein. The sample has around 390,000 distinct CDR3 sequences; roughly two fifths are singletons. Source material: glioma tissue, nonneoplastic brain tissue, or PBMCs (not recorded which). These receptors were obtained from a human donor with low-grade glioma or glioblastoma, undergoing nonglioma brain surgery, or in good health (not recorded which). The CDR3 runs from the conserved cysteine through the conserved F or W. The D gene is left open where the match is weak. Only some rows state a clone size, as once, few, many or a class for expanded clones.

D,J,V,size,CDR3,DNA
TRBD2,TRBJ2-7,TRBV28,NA,CASSARPGGRYEQYF,TGTGCCAGCAGCGCGCGGCCGGGAGGGCGGTACGAGCAGTACTTC
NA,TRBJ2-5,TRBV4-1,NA,CASSQGAGGQPLWETQYF,TGCGCCAGCAGCCAAGGGGCCGGCGGACAGCCTCTCTGGGAGACCCAGTACTTC
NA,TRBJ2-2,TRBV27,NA,CASSMRPGRTGELFF,TGTGCCAGCAGTATGCGGCCGGGGCGGACCGGGGAGCTGTTTTTT
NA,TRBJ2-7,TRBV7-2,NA,CASSLSPGAYEQYF,TGTGCCAGCAGCTTAAGCCCAGGGGCCTACGAGCAGTACTTC
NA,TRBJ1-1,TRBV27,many,CASSLKRGLDTEAFF,TGTGCCAGCAGTTTAAAGAGGGGTCTGGACACTGAAGCTTTCTTT
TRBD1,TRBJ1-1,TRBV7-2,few,CASRYDRVGTEAFF,TGTGCCAGCAGGTACGACAGGGTAGGAACTGAAGCTTTCTTT
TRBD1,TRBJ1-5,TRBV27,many,CATARWTGEGNQPQHF,TGTGCCACAGCAAGGTGGACAGGAGAAGGCAATCAGCCCCAGCATTTT
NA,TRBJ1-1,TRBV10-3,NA,CAIRAGQSTYTEAFF,TGTGCCATCAGGGCCGGACAGTCGACCTACACTGAAGCTTTCTTT
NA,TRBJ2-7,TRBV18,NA,CASSPGQLYEQYF,TGTGCCAGCTCACCGGGACAACTCTACGAGCAGTACTTC
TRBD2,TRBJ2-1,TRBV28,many,CASKLAGSYNEQFF,TGTGCCAGCAAACTAGCGGGCTCCTACAATGAGCAGTTCTTC
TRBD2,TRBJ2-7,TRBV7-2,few,CASSAIHRGLAGPTYEQYF,TGTGCCAGCAGCGCTATTCACCGGGGACTAGCGGGACCAACCTACGAGCAGTACTTC
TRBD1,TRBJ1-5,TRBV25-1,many,CASSSDRGDNQPQHF,TGTGCCAGCAGTTCCGACAGGGGTGACAATCAGCCCCAGCATTTT
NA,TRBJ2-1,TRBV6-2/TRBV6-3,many,CASSYLGEIIEF,TGTGCCAGCAGTTACTTGGGCGAGATCATCGAGTTC
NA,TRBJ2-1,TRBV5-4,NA,CASSSRQDNKQFF,TGTGCCAGCAGTTCTAGACAGGACAATAAGCAGTTCTTC
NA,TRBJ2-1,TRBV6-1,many,CATKKGYNEQFF,TGTGCCACCAAAAAGGGCTACAATGAGCAGTTCTTC
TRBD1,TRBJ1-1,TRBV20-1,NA,CSADGDSEEAFF,TGCAGTGCTGACGGGGACAGTGAGGAGGCTTTCTTT
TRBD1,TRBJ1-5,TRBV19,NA,CARGPGQGINQPQHF,TGTGCCAGGGGACCGGGACAGGGCATCAATCAGCCCCAGCATTTT
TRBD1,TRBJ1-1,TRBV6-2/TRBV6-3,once,CAGSERTGGFSEAFF,TGTGCCGGCAGTGAAAGGACAGGGGGATTTTCTGAAGCTTTCTTT
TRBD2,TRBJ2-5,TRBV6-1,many,CASSLAGAETQYF,TGTGCCAGCAGTCTAGCGGGAGCGGAGACCCAGTACTTC
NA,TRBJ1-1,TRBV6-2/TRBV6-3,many,CASTRGGFIDTEAFF,TGTGCCAGCACCCGAGGGGGGTTCATAGACACTGAAGCTTTCTTT
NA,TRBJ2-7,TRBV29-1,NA,CSVERVRTGEQYF,TGCAGCGTTGAGAGGGTTCGCACAGGCGAGCAGTACTTC
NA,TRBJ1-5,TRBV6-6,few,CAISSGRFQPQHF,TGTGCCATCAGCTCCGGACGTTTCCAGCCCCAGCATTTT
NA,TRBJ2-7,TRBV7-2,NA,CASSFPPYSYEQYF,TGTGCCAGCAGTTTCCCCCCCTACTCCTACGAGCAGTACTTC
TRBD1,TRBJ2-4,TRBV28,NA,CASSLAGGNQNIQYF,TGTGCCAGCAGTTTGGCAGGGGGTAACCAAAACATTCAGTACTTC
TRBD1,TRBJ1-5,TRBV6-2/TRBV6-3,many,CASRDRGTQPQHF,TGTGCCAGCAGAGACAGGGGTACTCAGCCCCAGCATTTT
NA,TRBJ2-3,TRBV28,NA,CTRSLGPRFADTQYF,TGTACCAGAAGTTTGGGCCCGCGTTTCGCAGATACGCAGTATTTT
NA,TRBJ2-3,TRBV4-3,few,CASSQEYQDTQYF,TGCGCCAGCAGCCAAGAGTACCAAGATACGCAGTATTTT
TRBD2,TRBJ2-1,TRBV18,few,CASSLTTLAGAGEQFF,TGTGCCAGCTCCCTTACCACCCTAGCGGGAGCCGGTGAGCAGTTCTTC
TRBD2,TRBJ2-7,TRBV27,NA,CASRATSGRARQYF,TGTGCCAGCAGGGCCACTAGCGGGAGGGCCCGGCAGTACTTC
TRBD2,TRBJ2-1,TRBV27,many,CASSLKSGSYNEQFF,TGTGCCAGCAGTTTGAAAAGCGGGAGCTACAATGAGCAGTTCTTC
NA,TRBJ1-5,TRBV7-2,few,CASSLDYSPQPQHF,TGTGCCAGCAGCTTAGATTACAGTCCTCAGCCCCAGCATTTT
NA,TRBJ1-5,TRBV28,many,CASTVGGLGQPQHF,TGTGCCAGCACCGTAGGGGGGTTAGGACAGCCCCAGCATTTT